Below are 22 T cell receptor beta chains sequenced from a single sample in a study of T-cell memory formation after mild COVID-19 (TCRdb year 2021). Library preparation was by 5' RACE. The reads were generated on an Illumina NovaSeq 6000. TCRdb passed the public sequencing reads through fastp at Q25 and MiXCR, retaining productive beta sequences. Rows are combined by CDR3 protein, so each entry shows the most common genes and DNA. The sample yields almost 350,000 distinct CDR3 sequences; 20% to 25% were counted once. 20% to 25% of the sample lies in the top ten. Sequencing used PBMCs or a T cell subset sorted from them (not recorded which). The receptors stem from a man younger than 30 who had mild COVID-19 (a few samples of this study predate the infection). The sample titles of this study are shuffled in the database, so cell type and time point are left out; the donor was told from shared clones.

This clonotype was seen more than once but under ten times. The chain recombines TRBV11-2 with TRBJ2-7; 10 positions match TRBD1. Unmatched junction bases numbered 9, after V lost 4 bases and J lost 6 bases. CDR3 length: 15 amino acids. Germline CDR1 reads SGHAT; CDR2 reads FQNNGV. CDR3 loop: CASSSGQGRLGEQYF. Written as DNA, the CDR3 is TGTGCCAGCAGCTCGGGACAGGGGCGGCTAGGCGAGCAGTACTTC.

A few counts support this clonotype. The V gene is TRBV12-3 or TRBV12-4, the J gene TRBJ1-6; tentative D call: TRBD1 (5 bases). The V end lost 3 bases, the J end lost 9 bases, and 12 bases lay between the germline ends. The length of the CDR3 is 14 residues. The CDR3 DNA sequence: TGTGCCAGCAGTTTGAGGCAGGGCATTTCACCCCTCCACTTT. Its translation is CASSLRQGISPLHF.

The chain combines TRBV7-2 with TRBJ2-3; D possibly corresponds to TRBD1 (6 bases). CDR3 length: 13 amino acids. V was clipped by 5 bases and J by 5 bases, with 11 bases between them. Germline CDR1 SGHTA, CDR2 FQGNSA. The CDR3 DNA is TGTGCCAGCAGCCTTACAGGGTTAGATACGCAGTATTTT. Encoded protein: CASSLTGLDTQYF.

This clonotype occurred a few times. The chain combines TRBV5-1 with TRBJ2-1; maybe TRBD1 (5 bases). The germline V and J ends were trimmed by 4 bases and 6 bases, with 23 bases remaining between them. Germline CDR1 SGHRS, CDR2 YFSETQ. The length of the CDR3 is 17 residues. The DNA of the CDR3 is TGCGCCAGCAGCAAATTTTCAGGGAAGGCCGAGCTCAATGAGCAGTTCTTC. Amino acid sequence: CASSKFSGKAELNEQFF.

The rearrangement uses TRBV6-2 or TRBV6-3 and TRBJ1-1; weak D call: TRBD1 (5 bases). The CDR3 runs 10 residues. Per the germline V gene, CDR1 is MNHEY and CDR2 is SVGEGT. The V gene lost 8 bases and the J gene lost 4 bases, with 5 bases spanning the gap. This CDR3 is CASGTTEAFF. CDR3 DNA: TGTGCCAGCGGGACCACTGAAGCTTTCTTT.

This clonotype has a handful of counts. The V gene is TRBV11-2, the J gene TRBJ2-7; no clear D gene. V lost 0 bases and J 0 bases, leaving 3 bases between the germline ends. The germline V gene encodes CDR1 SGHAT and CDR2 FQNNGV. This CDR3 is 13 amino acids long. The CDR3 region is CASSLEFSYEQYV. CDR3 coding DNA: TGTGCCAGCAGCTTAGAATTCTCCTACGAGCAGTACGTC.

The rearrangement uses TRBV27 and TRBJ1-2; 7 bases line up with TRBD1. CDR3 length: 13 amino acids. V shed 5 bases, J shed 8 bases, and the junction held 8 bases outside the gene matches. The germline V gene has CDR1 MNHEY and CDR2 SMNVEV (reference sequence). The CDR3 DNA reads as TGTGCCAGCAGTCACCTCAGGGGGGGAGGCTACACCTTC. Translation: CASSHLRGGGYTF.

The rearrangement uses TRBV9 and TRBJ2-3, with 7 bases lining up with TRBD2. J gave up 2 bases and V 4 bases, and 7 bases lay outside the gene matches. The CDR3 sequence is 15 residues long. Looked up from germline, CDR1 is SGDLS and CDR2 is YYNGEE. CDR3 sequence: CASSRGLGYTDTQYF. CDR3 nucleotide sequence: TGTGCCAGCAGCCGCGGACTAGGATACACAGATACGCAGTATTTT. The entire variable domain, with the rest obtained from reference TRBV9 and TRBJ2-3, is as follows: DSGVTQTPKHLITATGQRVTLRCSPRSGDLSVYWYQQSLDQGLQFLIQYYNGEERAKGNILERFSAQQFPDLHSELNLSSLELGDSALYFCASSRGLGYTDTQYFGPGTRLTVL.

V and J are TRBV28 and TRBJ1-2; D not resolved. Germline-derived CDR1 and CDR2 are MDHEN and SYDVKM. The CDR3 is made up of 15 amino acids. Trimming took off 5 bases at V and 0 bases at J, with 13 bases between the two ends. In DNA form, the CDR3 reads TGTGCCAGCAGTAATGGGTATGCGGCTAACTATGGCTACACCTTC. It specifies CASSNGYAANYGYTF.

The chain combines TRBV27 with TRBJ1-1, with a possible D match to TRBD1 (6 bases). Germline V gene data show CDR1 as MNHEY and CDR2 as SMNVEV (reference sequence). V was pared by 2 bases and J by 0 bases, with 10 bases between. CDR3 length equals 15 residues. The CDR3 nucleotides read TGTGCCAGCAGTTTAAGGGGGGCCTTGAACACTGAAGCTTTCTTT. Translating gives CASSLRGALNTEAFF.

This chain links TRBV2 with TRBJ1-3; D may be TRBD1 (5 bases). Germline-derived CDR1 and CDR2 are SNHLY and FYNNEI. Trimming cost V 5 bases and J 4 bases, with 15 bases left between them. The CDR3 is 15 amino acids. The CDR3 protein is CASSPQGTLGNTIYF. The CDR3 region has the DNA TGTGCCAGCAGTCCCCAAGGGACCCTGGGAAACACCATATATTTT.

The chain uses TRBV12-3 or TRBV12-4 and TRBJ2-1; 7 bases agree with TRBD2. After removal of 7 bases from V and 9 bases from J, the junction contained 18 bases not matched to a gene. The CDR3 covers 16 residues. CDR3: CASTLLGGASVGEQFF. As DNA, the CDR3 is TGTGCCAGCACTCTCTTGGGAGGGGCGTCAGTTGGTGAGCAGTTCTTC.

This clonotype has more than one count but fewer than ten. The rearrangement uses TRBV2 and TRBJ2-1; perhaps D is TRBD1 or TRBD2 (5 bases each). From germline, CDR1 is SNHLY and CDR2 FYNNEI. CDR3 length: 15 residues. Trimming cost V 8 bases and J 4 bases, with 18 bases left between them. The CDR3 is CASQETGPIYNEQFF. As DNA, the CDR3 is TGTGCCAGCCAGGAGACGGGGCCCATATACAATGAGCAGTTCTTC.

This clonotype came up once. The genes are TRBV9 and TRBJ1-1; a weak D match, TRBD1 (5 bases). The V and J ends lost 3 bases and 5 bases respectively, with 17 bases between them. Germline lookup yields CDR1 SGDLS and CDR2 YYNGEE. The CDR3 sequence is 15 residues long. CDR3 loop: CASSATGTIGTEAFF. As DNA, the CDR3 is TGTGCCAGCAGCGCCACCGGGACGATTGGTACTGAAGCTTTCTTT.

This clonotype was seen more than once but under ten times. V gene TRBV20-1 combines with J gene TRBJ2-7; 8 nucleotides match TRBD1. The CDR3 runs 13 residues. Losses at the gene ends were 1 base for V and 3 bases for J; bases not matched to a gene: 2. The V gene's germline CDR1 is DFQATT and CDR2 SNEGSKA (reference sequence). The CDR3 region has the DNA TGCAGTGCTAGAGCGACAGGGGTCTACGAGCAGTACTTC. Its translation: CSARATGVYEQYF.

The V and J genes are TRBV4-1 and TRBJ2-3; tentatively, D is TRBD1 or TRBD2 (5 bases each). Germline V gene sequence: CDR1 MGHRA, CDR2 YSYEKL. Deletions cut 1 base from V and 1 base from J, with 12 bases between. This CDR3 is 16 amino acids long. CDR3: CASSQVRGERTDTQYF. CDR3 nucleotides: TGCGCCAGCAGCCAAGTCCGAGGGGAACGCACAGATACGCAGTATTTT.

The genes are TRBV7-3 and TRBJ2-5, with D maybe TRBD2 (6 bases). This CDR3 region has 17 residues. From germline, CDR1 is SGHTA and CDR2 FQGTGA. V was trimmed by 3 bases and J by 2 bases, leaving 19 bases between them. For the CDR3, the DNA is TGTGCCAGCAGCTTGGGGTACCGGGGGAGCCGACAAGAGACCCAGTACTTC. It encodes CASSLGYRGSRQETQYF. The entire variable domain, with the rest obtained from reference TRBV7-3 and TRBJ2-5, is as follows: GAGVSQTPSNKVTEKGKYVELRCDPISGHTALYWYRQSLGQGPEFLIYFQGTGAADDSGLPNDRFFAVRPEGSVSTLKIQRTERGDSAVYLCASSLGYRGSRQETQYFGPGTRLLVL.

This clonotype was seen only a few times. The rearrangement uses TRBV7-3 and TRBJ2-2; D unclear. CDR1 is SGHTA, CDR2 FQGTGA, per germline. The CDR3 extends over 15 amino acids. Deletions cut 1 base from V and 6 bases from J, with 12 bases between. The CDR3 nucleotides read TGTGCCAGCAGCTTAAGCCCGGGTACCGCCGGGGAGCTGTTTTTT. This gives the protein CASSLSPGTAGELFF.

The rearrangement uses TRBV18 and TRBJ1-3, with unresolved D. This CDR3 has 16 residues. Germline V CDR1 and CDR2: KGHSH, LQKENI. Trimming stripped 3 bases from V and 4 bases from J, with 16 bases between. The CDR3 sequence is CASSPMDGVYGNTIYF. The CDR3 region has the DNA TGTGCCAGCTCACCGATGGACGGGGTGTACGGAAACACCATATATTTT.

The chain combines TRBV5-6 with TRBJ1-3; 8 bases are shared with TRBD1. CDR1 SGHDT and CDR2 YYEEEE come from the germline V gene. This CDR3 comprises 16 residues. V was clipped by 4 bases and J by 4 bases; unmatched bases: 10. The CDR3 region is CASSLAGTGAGNTIYF. The CDR3 DNA reads as TGTGCCAGCAGCCTGGCCGGGACAGGTGCAGGAAACACCATATATTTT.

This clonotype was counted only a few times. The rearrangement uses TRBV6-2 or TRBV6-3 and TRBJ2-2; no firm D call. Per the germline V gene, CDR1 is MNHEY and CDR2 is SVGEGT. This CDR3 region has 14 residues. The V end lost 5 bases, the J end lost 5 bases, and 12 bases lay between the germline ends. CDR3: CASSRPPPTGELFF. The CDR3 DNA is TGTGCCAGCAGTCGTCCACCTCCGACCGGGGAGCTGTTTTTT.

The V call is TRBV6-1, the J call TRBJ2-3; 9 nucleotides line up with TRBD2. V was pared by 3 bases and J by 4 bases, with 8 bases of the junction left unmatched. The CDR3 covers 16 residues. Germline V CDR1 and CDR2: MNHNS, SASEGT. This chain's CDR3 is CASSDYGGGASDTQYF. CDR3 bases: TGTGCCAGCAGTGACTATGGCGGGGGGGCCTCAGATACGCAGTATTTT.